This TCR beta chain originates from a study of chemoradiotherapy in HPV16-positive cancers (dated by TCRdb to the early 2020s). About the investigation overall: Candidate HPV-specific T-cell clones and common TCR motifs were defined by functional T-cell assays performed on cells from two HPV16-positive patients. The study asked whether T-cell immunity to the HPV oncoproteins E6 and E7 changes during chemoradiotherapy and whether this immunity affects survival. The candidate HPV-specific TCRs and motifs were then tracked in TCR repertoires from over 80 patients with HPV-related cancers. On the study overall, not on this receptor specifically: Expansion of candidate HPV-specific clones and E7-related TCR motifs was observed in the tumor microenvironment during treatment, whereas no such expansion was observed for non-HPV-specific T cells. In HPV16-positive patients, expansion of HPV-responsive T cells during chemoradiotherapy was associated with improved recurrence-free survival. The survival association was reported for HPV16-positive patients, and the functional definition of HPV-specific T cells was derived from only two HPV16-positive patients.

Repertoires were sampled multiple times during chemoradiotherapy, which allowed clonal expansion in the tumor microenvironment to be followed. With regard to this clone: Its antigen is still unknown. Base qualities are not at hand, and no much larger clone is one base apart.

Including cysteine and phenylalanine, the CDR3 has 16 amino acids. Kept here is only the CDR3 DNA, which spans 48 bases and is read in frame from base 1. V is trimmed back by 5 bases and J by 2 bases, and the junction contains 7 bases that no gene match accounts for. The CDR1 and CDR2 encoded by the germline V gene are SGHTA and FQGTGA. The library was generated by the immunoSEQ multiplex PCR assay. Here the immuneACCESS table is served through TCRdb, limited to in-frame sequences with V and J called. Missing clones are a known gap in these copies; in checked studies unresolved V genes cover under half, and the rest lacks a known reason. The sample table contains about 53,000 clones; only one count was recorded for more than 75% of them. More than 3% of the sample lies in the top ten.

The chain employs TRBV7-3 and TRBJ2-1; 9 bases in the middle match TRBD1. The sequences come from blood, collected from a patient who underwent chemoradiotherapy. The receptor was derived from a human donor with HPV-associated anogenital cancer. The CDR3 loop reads CASSPRQGVAYNEQFF. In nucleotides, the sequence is TGTGCCAGCAGCCCCCGACAGGGGGTCGCCTACAATGAGCAGTTCTTC.